This T cell receptor beta chain was sequenced during a study of blood T cell repertoires in COVID-19. Adults between roughly 18 and 90 years of age took part from 24 US areas. Which cohort a participant joined came from the clinical history participants gave. The length of the CDR3 is 13 residues. V shed 5 bases and J shed 9 bases, with 15 bases lying between them. CDR1 SGHRS and CDR2 YFSETQ come from the germline V gene. The protocol was immunoSEQ multiplex PCR, while the TCRdb copy is restricted to in-frame clones and leaves out a portion. This sample yields more than 110,000 clones, of which around 73% are seen a single time; 6% belongs to the top ten.

The chain joins TRBV5-1 to TRBJ2-1; D not resolved. Material: PBMCs or T cells enriched from blood (not recorded which). The clonotype originates from a woman aged 45-65 years who had recovered from COVID-19. The CDR3 DNA reads as TGCGCCAGCAGACCGGTCCCCTCGAGTGAGCAGTTCTTC. Protein product: CASRPVPSSEQFF.